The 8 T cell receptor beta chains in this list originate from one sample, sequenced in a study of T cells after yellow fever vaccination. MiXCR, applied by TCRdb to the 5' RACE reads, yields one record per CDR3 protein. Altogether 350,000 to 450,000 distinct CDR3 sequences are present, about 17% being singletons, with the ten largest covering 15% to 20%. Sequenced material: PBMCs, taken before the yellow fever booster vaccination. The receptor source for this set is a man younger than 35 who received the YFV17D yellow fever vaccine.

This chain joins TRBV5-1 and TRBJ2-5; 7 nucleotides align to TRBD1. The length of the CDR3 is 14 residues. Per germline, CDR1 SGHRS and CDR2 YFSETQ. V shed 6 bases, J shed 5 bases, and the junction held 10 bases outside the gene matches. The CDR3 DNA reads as TGCGCCAGCAACACCGGGACAGCCGGTGAGACCCAGTACTTC. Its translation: CASNTGTAGETQYF.

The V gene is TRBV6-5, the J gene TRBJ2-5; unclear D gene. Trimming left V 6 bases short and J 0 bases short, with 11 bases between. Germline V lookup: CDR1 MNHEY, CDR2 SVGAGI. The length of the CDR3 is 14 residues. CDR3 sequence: CASSPNRHQETQYF. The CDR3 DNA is TGTGCCAGCAGCCCCAACCGCCACCAAGAGACCCAGTACTTC.

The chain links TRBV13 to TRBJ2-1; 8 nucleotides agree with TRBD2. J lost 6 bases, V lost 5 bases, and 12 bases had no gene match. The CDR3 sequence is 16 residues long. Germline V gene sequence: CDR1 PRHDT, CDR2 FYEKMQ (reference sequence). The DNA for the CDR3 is TGTGCCAGCAGCGGAGAACGGGGGGGCCCGGGCAATGAGCAGTTCTTC. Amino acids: CASSGERGGPGNEQFF.

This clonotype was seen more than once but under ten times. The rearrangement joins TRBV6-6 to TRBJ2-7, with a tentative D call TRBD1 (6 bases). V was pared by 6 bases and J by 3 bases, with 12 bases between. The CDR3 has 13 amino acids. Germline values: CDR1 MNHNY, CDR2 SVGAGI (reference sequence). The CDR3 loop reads CASSPTGNYEQYV. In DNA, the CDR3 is TGTGCCAGCAGCCCAACAGGGAACTACGAGCAGTACGTC.

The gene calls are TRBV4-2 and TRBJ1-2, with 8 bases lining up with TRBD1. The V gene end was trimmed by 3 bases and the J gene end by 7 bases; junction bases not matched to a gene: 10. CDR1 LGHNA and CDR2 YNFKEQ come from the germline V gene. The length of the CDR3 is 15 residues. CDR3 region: CASSHDETGESGYTF. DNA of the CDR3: TGTGCCAGCAGCCATGATGAGACAGGGGAGTCTGGCTACACCTTC.

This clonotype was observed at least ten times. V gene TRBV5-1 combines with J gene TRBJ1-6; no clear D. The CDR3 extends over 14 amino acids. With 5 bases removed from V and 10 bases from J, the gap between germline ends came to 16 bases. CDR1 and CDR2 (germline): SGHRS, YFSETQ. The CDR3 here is CASRAEGYGSPLHF. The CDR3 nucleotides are TGCGCCAGCAGGGCCGAAGGTTATGGATCACCCCTCCACTTT.

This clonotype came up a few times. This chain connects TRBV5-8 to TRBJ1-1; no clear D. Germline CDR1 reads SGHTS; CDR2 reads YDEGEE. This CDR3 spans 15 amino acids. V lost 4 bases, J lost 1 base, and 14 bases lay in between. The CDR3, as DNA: TGTGCCAGCAGCCGACGAGGGAGGGCGAACACTGAAGCTTTCTTT. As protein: CASSRRGRANTEAFF.

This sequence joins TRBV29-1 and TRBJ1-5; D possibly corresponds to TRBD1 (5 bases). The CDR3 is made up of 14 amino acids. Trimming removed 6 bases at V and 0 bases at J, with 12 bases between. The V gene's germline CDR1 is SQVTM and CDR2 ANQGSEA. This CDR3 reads CSVGVGNSNQPQHF. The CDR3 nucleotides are TGCAGCGTGGGGGTAGGCAATAGCAATCAGCCCCAGCATTTT.